This TCR beta chain is drawn from a study of shared clonotypes between healthy human individuals. Profiled with immunoSEQ multiplex PCR; TCRdb holds only in-frame clones, not every one. The table includes roughly 2.6 million clones, around 90% detected once. Specimen: naive CD4+ T cells sorted from blood. Subset defined: CD45RA+ positively selected. The clonotype was recovered from a man between 18 and 29 years old in good health.

CDR3 nucleotides: TGTGCCTGGAGTTCAAAGCGGGAGGCAAACACCGGGGAGCTGTTTTTT. Translating gives CAWSSKREANTGELFF. V usage is TRBV30 and J usage is TRBJ2-2; TRBD2 matches at 9 bases. Germline loops: CDR1 GTSNPN, CDR2 SVGIG (reference sequence). This CDR3 comprises 16 residues. Trimming at V came to 2 bases and at J to 2 bases, leaving 6 bases not matched to a gene.